This passage covers 32 T cell receptor beta chains from one sample sequenced in a study of blood T cells in healthy people across ages. Using a J-beta primer mix together with a sample-barcoded 5' primer, a second PCR was run for roughly 7 to 12 cycles. MiXCR, run by TCRdb on the 5' RACE reads, gives a single entry per CDR3 protein. The sample comprises hundreds of thousands of distinct CDR3 sequences, roughly 49% of which are singletons, and around a third rests with the top ten. Sequencing was done on a sample of blood. These receptors originate from a woman in her sixties in good health.

This clonotype was counted at least ten times. The chain carries TRBV19 and TRBJ2-1, with TRBD2 as a possible D gene (6 bases). The CDR3 is 22 residues long. Germline assignment: CDR1 LNHDA and CDR2 SQIVND (reference sequence). V dropped 0 bases and J dropped 3 bases, with 30 bases sitting between them. In DNA form, the CDR3 reads TGTGCCAGTAGTATAGATCCAAGCTTCGGGGGTGACAGACGACCTTACTACAATGAGCAGTTCTTC. Translating gives CASSIDPSFGGDRRPYYNEQFF. Variable domain in full (rest from reference TRBV19 and TRBJ2-1): DGGITQSPKYLFRKEGQNVTLSCEQNLNHDAMYWYRQDPGQGLRLIYYSQIVNDFQKGDIAEGYSVSREKKESFPLTVTSAQKNPTAFYLCASSIDPSFGGDRRPYYNEQFFGPGTRLTVL.

V gene TRBV29-1 combines with J gene TRBJ2-2; TRBD2 agrees at 12 bases. CDR1 and CDR2 (germline): SQVTM, ANQGSEA. CDR3 size: 13 residues. The ends lost 5 bases at V and 7 bases at J; junction bases unmatched: 2. The DNA for the CDR3 is TGCAGCGTTCCGACTAGCGGGAGCGGGGAGCTGTTTTTT. Amino acids: CSVPTSGSGELFF.

This clonotype was observed a single time. V gene TRBV18 combines with J gene TRBJ2-1; 9 positions match TRBD2. The CDR3 sequence is 19 residues long. J gave up 2 bases and V 1 base, and 12 bases lay outside the gene matches. From germline, CDR1 is KGHSH and CDR2 LQKENI. Written as DNA, the CDR3 is TGTGCCAGCTCACCACTGTCGACTAGCGGACCAGCGGCCTACAATGAGCAGTTCTTC. Translated, it gives CASSPLSTSGPAAYNEQFF.

This clonotype was observed at least ten times. For the CDR3, the DNA is TGTGCCAGCAGCCCGACAGGGGGCAAAAATTCACCCCTCCACTTT. Translating it yields CASSPTGGKNSPLHF. The chain is built from TRBV7-9 and TRBJ1-6; 10 bases agree with TRBD1. The V and J ends lost 5 bases and 7 bases, in that order; junction bases with no gene match: 5. Germline V lookup: CDR1 SEHNR, CDR2 FQNEAQ (reference sequence). The length of the CDR3 is 15 residues.

CDR3 sequence reads: CASSLQVHGEQYF. The DNA for the CDR3 is TGTGCCAGCAGCTTACAGGTCCATGGGGAGCAGTACTTC. The chain has TRBV7-6 and TRBJ2-4, with D perhaps matching TRBD2 (5 bases). This CDR3 is built from 13 residues. Trimming took 2 bases from V and 13 from J, leaving 15 bases between them. Germline CDR1 and CDR2: SGHVS and FNYEAQ.

The chain carries TRBV7-2 and TRBJ1-6; 10 bases are a match to TRBD1. CDR1 is SGHTA and CDR2 is FQGNSA in the germline V gene. The CDR3 loop spans 16 amino acids. Trimming took 3 bases from V and 6 from J; bases not matched to a gene: 5. Written as DNA, the CDR3 is TGTGCCAGCAGCTTTGGGACAGGGGCGTTTAATTCACCCCTCCACTTT. The encoded protein is CASSFGTGAFNSPLHF.

This clonotype has only a few counts. This rearrangement joins TRBV27 to TRBJ1-2, with TRBD1 matching 8 bases. V dropped 8 bases and J dropped 2; count of bases not matched to a gene: 4. In germline, CDR1 is MNHEY, CDR2 SMNVEV (reference sequence). This CDR3 spans 13 amino acids. The CDR3 loop is CASQGAGNYGYTF. CDR3 DNA sequence: TGTGCCAGCCAGGGGGCAGGGAACTATGGCTACACCTTC.

The rearrangement joins TRBV20-1 to TRBJ2-3, with 8 bases lining up with TRBD2. V shed 4 bases and J 8 bases; nucleotides not matched to a gene: 14. The CDR3 consists of 15 residues. The germline CDR1 and CDR2 sequences are DFQATT and SNEGSKA (reference sequence). CDR3 protein: CSAMLAGDPGGTQYF. CDR3 DNA sequence: TGCAGTGCTATGCTAGCGGGCGACCCGGGGGGTACGCAGTATTTT.

The chain is built from TRBV20-1 and TRBJ2-1; 7 bases are a match to TRBD2. From germline, CDR1 is DFQATT and CDR2 SNEGSKA (reference sequence). The CDR3 contains 14 residues. Unmatched junction bases numbered 8, after V lost 6 bases and J lost 3 bases. The CDR3 region is CSAEREGYYNEQFF. The CDR3, as DNA: TGCAGTGCCGAGAGGGAGGGGTACTACAATGAGCAGTTCTTC.

In this sample, this clonotype turned up a few times. The germline gene is not matched at one end of the junction; a read error may be the cause. The genes are TRBV20-1 and TRBJ2-3; 9 bases map to TRBD2. This CDR3 contains 15 residues. The germline gives CDR1 DFQATT, CDR2 SNEGSKA (reference sequence). CDR3 loop: CSARLSGRGTDTQYF. The CDR3 DNA sequence: TGCAGTGCTAGGCTTAGCGGGAGAGGCACGGATACGCAGTATTTT.

This chain joins TRBV20-1 and TRBJ1-6, with TRBD1 as a possible D gene (5 bases). V was cut by 4 bases and J by 4 bases, with 11 bases left in between. The germline CDR1 and CDR2 sequences are DFQATT and SNEGSKA (reference sequence). This CDR3 is 14 amino acids long. CDR3 nucleotides: TGCAGTGCTACCCGGGACCCGTATAATTCACCCCTCCACTTT. This translates into CSATRDPYNSPLHF.

The gene calls are TRBV4-2 and TRBJ2-1; tentative D call: TRBD1 (6 bases). Germline CDR1 reads LGHNA; CDR2 reads YNFKEQ. The ends were cut back, 1 base at V and 0 bases at J, with 22 bases in the middle. The CDR3 loop spans 20 amino acids. CDR3 sequence: CASSQVSLGAELGSYNEQFF. In DNA, the CDR3 is TGTGCCAGCAGCCAAGTGTCATTGGGGGCTGAACTCGGCTCCTACAATGAGCAGTTCTTC.

Only a few counts were recorded for this clonotype. The chain combines TRBV28 with TRBJ2-2, with 9 nucleotides matching TRBD1. V shed 6 bases, J shed 4 bases, and the junction held 9 bases outside the gene matches. This CDR3 has 16 amino acids. Germline lookup yields CDR1 MDHEN and CDR2 SYDVKM. This CDR3 is CASSRHRGQGTGELFF. The CDR3 DNA reads TGTGCCAGCAGCCGGCACAGGGGGCAGGGCACCGGGGAGCTGTTTTTT.

The gene calls are TRBV28 and TRBJ2-3, with D uncertain. V lost 1 base and J lost 3, with 11 bases in between. Looked up from germline, CDR1 is MDHEN and CDR2 is SYDVKM. The CDR3 has 15 residues. This CDR3 is CASSLSTLGTDTQYF. The CDR3 region has the DNA TGTGCCAGCAGTTTATCGACACTGGGAACAGATACGCAGTATTTT.

Comment on this clonotype: The germline gene is not matched at one end of the junction; a read error may be the cause. The CDR3 coding sequence is TGCAGTGCTAGCAGGGACAGCGTCACTGAGGCTTTCTTT. Translated: CSASRDSVTEAFF. V usage is TRBV20-1 and J usage is TRBJ1-1, with TRBD1 matching 7 bases. The CDR3 extends over 13 amino acids. CDR1 and CDR2 from the germline V gene are DFQATT and SNEGSKA (reference sequence).

The gene calls are TRBV29-1 and TRBJ2-5; 14 nucleotides align to TRBD2. The trim removed 3 bases at V and 5 bases at J, leaving 8 bases unmatched. The germline CDR1 and CDR2 sequences are SQVTM and ANQGSEA. The length of the CDR3 is 16 residues. The CDR3 is CSVDVTSGRAWETQYF. DNA of the CDR3: TGCAGCGTTGATGTGACTAGCGGGAGGGCCTGGGAGACCCAGTACTTC.

For the CDR3, the DNA is TGTGCCAGCAGCCAAGATTCTGGCGCAGAGACCCAGTACTTC. Its translation is CASSQDSGAETQYF. The genes are TRBV3-1 and TRBJ2-5; D ambiguous. Germline CDR1 is LGHDT and CDR2 is YNNKEL (reference sequence). V was shortened by 0 bases and J by 4 bases, with 9 bases between the two germline ends. This CDR3 region has 14 residues.

This rearrangement joins TRBV20-1 to TRBJ2-1; 9 bases match TRBD2. There are 14 residues in the CDR3. V shed 5 bases, J shed 8 bases, and the junction held 10 bases outside the gene matches. Germline lookup yields CDR1 DFQATT and CDR2 SNEGSKA (reference sequence). DNA of the CDR3: TGCAGTGCTGCACTAGCGGGCCCATGGGATGAGCAGTTCTTC. Protein sequence: CSAALAGPWDEQFF.

This clonotype was recorded a few times. V is TRBV29-1 and J is TRBJ2-7, with 10 bases identical to TRBD1. The CDR3 contains 15 residues. In germline, CDR1 is SQVTM, CDR2 ANQGSEA. Trimming took 1 base from V and 3 from J; bases not matched to a gene: 6. The CDR3, as DNA: TGCAGCGTTGAAGGGGGACGGACAGGGGGCTACGAGCAGTACTTC. This translates into CSVEGGRTGGYEQYF.

The V and J genes are TRBV7-2 and TRBJ1-1, with D possibly being TRBD1 (5 bases). Germline V gene sequence: CDR1 SGHTA, CDR2 FQGNSA. Trimming took off 3 bases at V and 2 bases at J, with 10 bases between the two ends. CDR3 length: 14 amino acids. CDR3 loop: CASSLTAFNTEAFF. Here the CDR3 DNA reads TGTGCCAGCAGCTTGACAGCTTTCAACACTGAAGCTTTCTTT.

V gene TRBV20-1 combines with J gene TRBJ2-1, with 15 bases identical to TRBD2. J was trimmed by 9 bases and V by 6 bases; bases with no gene match: 9. This CDR3 spans 15 amino acids. Germline CDR1 reads DFQATT; CDR2 reads SNEGSKA (reference sequence). The CDR3 loop is CSAAQPGLAGGEQFF. The CDR3 DNA sequence: TGCAGTGCCGCCCAACCGGGACTAGCGGGAGGTGAGCAGTTCTTC.

This clonotype was found a few times. The gene calls are TRBV6-5 and TRBJ2-5; 7 bases map to TRBD2. Germline V gene sequence: CDR1 MNHEY, CDR2 SVGAGI. The CDR3 has 15 amino acids. Trimming at V came to 6 bases and at J to 4 bases, leaving 11 bases not matched to a gene. Here the CDR3 reads CASSTALGGRETQYF. CDR3 DNA: TGTGCCAGCAGCACCGCCCTGGGAGGGAGAGAGACCCAGTACTTC.

The chain combines TRBV20-1 with TRBJ2-1, with TRBD2 matching over 12 bases. The CDR3 spans 14 residues. V dropped 5 bases and J dropped 7; count of bases not matched to a gene: 6. The germline gives CDR1 DFQATT, CDR2 SNEGSKA (reference sequence). The CDR3 DNA sequence: TGCAGTGCTTTGACTAGCGGGAGTTGGAATGAGCAGTTCTTC. Translated, it gives CSALTSGSWNEQFF.

The CDR3 region has the DNA TGTGCCAGCAGCCCCAGGGGTCAGGGCGGGGTCTATGGCTACACCTTC. Encoded protein: CASSPRGQGGVYGYTF. This sequence joins TRBV7-2 and TRBJ1-2; tentative D call: TRBD1 (6 bases). Looked up from germline, CDR1 is SGHTA and CDR2 is FQGNSA. With 5 bases removed from V and 4 bases from J, the gap between germline ends came to 20 bases. This CDR3 is built from 16 residues.

V gene TRBV3-1 combines with J gene TRBJ2-7, with 7 bases that match TRBD1. The length of the CDR3 is 13 residues. Trimming at V came to 5 bases and at J to 2 bases, leaving 3 bases not matched to a gene. CDR1 is LGHDT, CDR2 YNNKEL, per germline (reference sequence). The CDR3 protein is CASSGQEPYEQYF. The CDR3 coding sequence is TGTGCCAGCAGCGGACAGGAGCCCTACGAGCAGTACTTC.

This chain joins TRBV20-1 and TRBJ2-1, with 9 positions matching TRBD2. This CDR3 is built from 14 residues. Trimming took 2 bases from V and 5 from J; bases not matched to a gene: 4. Germline lookup yields CDR1 DFQATT and CDR2 SNEGSKA (reference sequence). The CDR3 is CSARRLADNNEQFF. The CDR3 region has the DNA TGCAGTGCTAGAAGACTAGCGGACAACAATGAGCAGTTCTTC.

This clonotype was detected a few times. The chain links TRBV5-6 to TRBJ2-3, with 7 bases aligning to TRBD1. V was pared by 5 bases and J by 4 bases, with 10 bases of the junction left unmatched. Germline lookup yields CDR1 SGHDT and CDR2 YYEEEE. This CDR3 contains 15 residues. The CDR3: CASSYTRGFADTQYF. DNA of the CDR3: TGTGCCAGCAGTTATACCAGGGGGTTCGCAGATACGCAGTATTTT.

The CDR3 region is CASSSETKRETDTQYF. CDR3 sequence (DNA): TGTGCCAGCAGTTCCGAGACCAAGCGGGAGACAGATACGCAGTATTTT. The chain carries TRBV12-3 or TRBV12-4 and TRBJ2-3, with 8 bases matching TRBD2. This CDR3 has 16 residues. The V segment lost 4 bases and the J segment 3 bases; nucleotides outside the gene matches: 9.

This chain connects TRBV4-3 to TRBJ2-7; 11 bases agree with TRBD2. With V trimmed by 4 bases and J by 7 bases, 9 bases remained unmatched. The CDR3 is made up of 15 amino acids. Germline CDR1 LGHNA, CDR2 YSLEER. Written as DNA, the CDR3 is TGCGCCAGCAGCCTCATAGCGGGAGGGCAAGGGGAGCAGTACTTC. Translation gives CASSLIAGGQGEQYF.

In this sample, this clonotype turned up a few times. The chain employs TRBV28 and TRBJ2-7, with 7 nucleotides matching TRBD1. The J segment lost 2 bases and the V segment lost 7 bases, leaving 5 bases of the junction unmatched. The CDR3 is made up of 13 amino acids. The germline CDR1 and CDR2 sequences are MDHEN and SYDVKM. The CDR3 bases are TGTGCCAGCACCCAACAGGGGACCTACGAGCAGTACTTC. It encodes CASTQQGTYEQYF.

A single count supports this clonotype. V usage is TRBV28 and J usage is TRBJ1-4; D unresolved. CDR1 is MDHEN, CDR2 SYDVKM, per germline. Trimming cost V 4 bases and J 6 bases, with 6 bases left between them. The CDR3 totals 12 residues. CDR3 bases: TGTGCCAGCAGTTGGCGGGATGAAAAACTGTTTTTT. As protein: CASSWRDEKLFF.

Comment on this clonotype: This may be a read error, as it is one base from a much larger clone. The chain joins TRBV4-3 to TRBJ2-1; the match to TRBD2 covers 9 bases. This CDR3 region has 18 residues. Germline V gene data show CDR1 as LGHNA and CDR2 as YSLEER. Here the CDR3 DNA reads TGCGCCTGCAGCCAAGATAAATTTGCTGGTAGCGGGAGCTATGAGCAGTTCTTC. This codes for CACSQDKFAGSGSYEQFF.